This is a list of T cell receptor beta chains from one sample in a study of radiotherapy plus CTLA-4 blockade in lung cancer. The assay was immunoSEQ multiplex PCR, and TCRdb's table has in-frame clones only and misses some. The sample lists around 20,000 clones; more than 70% were seen once. The source was peripheral blood, collected from a patient treated with radiotherapy plus ipilimumab. These receptors were taken from a human donor with non-small cell lung cancer whose response to radiotherapy plus ipilimumab could not be evaluated. The CDR3 runs from the conserved cysteine through the conserved F or W. Each record gives: D gene, clone size, J gene, CDR3 length, V gene, CDR3 protein, CDR3 DNA. D genes are given only for firm matches. Expanded clones are given a class, and other clones once, few, many or no size at all.

d_gene: .
abundance: .
j_gene: TRBJ2-5
len: 14
v_gene: TRBV28
CDR3aa: CASSPLALWETQYF
CDR3nt: TGTGCCAGCAGTCCCCTCGCCCTATGGGAGACCCAGTACTTC

d_gene: .
abundance: .
j_gene: TRBJ2-3
len: 11
v_gene: TRBV10-3
CDR3aa: CAISKKDTQYF
CDR3nt: TGTGCCATCAGCAAAAAAGATACGCAGTATTTT

d_gene: .
abundance: .
j_gene: TRBJ1-4
len: 14
v_gene: TRBV7-9
CDR3aa: CASSGRGLGEKLFF
CDR3nt: TGTGCCAGCAGCGGCCGGGGTTTGGGTGAAAAACTGTTTTTT

d_gene: .
abundance: .
j_gene: TRBJ2-1
len: 14
v_gene: TRBV4-2
CDR3aa: CASSQDQKGGAKFF
CDR3nt: TGTGCCAGCAGCCAAGATCAGAAAGGAGGAGCGAAGTTCTTC

d_gene: .
abundance: few
j_gene: TRBJ1-2
len: 16
v_gene: TRBV4-1
CDR3aa: CASSQGHGEANYGYTF
CDR3nt: TGCGCCAGCAGCCAAGGACACGGGGAAGCTAACTATGGCTACACCTTC

d_gene: TRBD1
abundance: .
j_gene: TRBJ2-3
len: 15
v_gene: TRBV5-1
CDR3aa: CASSWGQGGTDTQYF
CDR3nt: TGCGCCAGCAGCTGGGGACAGGGGGGCACAGATACGCAGTATTTT

d_gene: .
abundance: .
j_gene: TRBJ2-2
len: 13
v_gene: TRBV5-4
CDR3aa: CASSFVSGGELFF
CDR3nt: TGTGCCAGCAGCTTTGTTTCAGGCGGGGAGCTGTTTTTT

d_gene: .
abundance: .
j_gene: TRBJ1-4
len: 18
v_gene: TRBV28
CDR3aa: CASSSSGLSDPTNEKLFF
CDR3nt: TGTGCCAGCAGCTCTTCGGGGTTGAGCGATCCAACTAATGAAAAACTGTTTTTT

d_gene: TRBD2
abundance: .
j_gene: TRBJ2-2
len: 14
v_gene: TRBV10-1
CDR3aa: CASSPGLGTGELFF
CDR3nt: TGCGCCAGCAGCCCGGGACTAGGGACCGGGGAGCTGTTTTTT

d_gene: .
abundance: .
j_gene: TRBJ2-4
len: 15
v_gene: TRBV7-3
CDR3aa: CASSFGGPGKNIQYF
CDR3nt: TGTGCCAGCAGCTTCGGAGGGCCGGGCAAAAACATTCAGTACTTC

d_gene: .
abundance: .
j_gene: TRBJ2-1
len: 16
v_gene: TRBV5-4
CDR3aa: CASSLGLVAAYNEQFF
CDR3nt: TGTGCCAGCAGCTTGGGATTGGTAGCGGCATACAATGAGCAGTTCTTC

d_gene: TRBD1
abundance: .
j_gene: TRBJ1-1
len: 14
v_gene: TRBV4-3
CDR3aa: CASSQRGQGTEAFF
CDR3nt: TGCGCCAGCAGTCAAAGGGGACAGGGAACTGAAGCTTTCTTT